Each of the 21 T cell receptor beta chains below was sequenced from the same sample in a study of T cells in Graves' hyperthyroidism and ophthalmopathy. What was amplified from RNA transcripts were TCR beta CDR3 regions. HTBI primers were employed in a first-round RT-PCR of the TCR CDR3. Using its own MiXCR run on the multiplex PCR reads, TCRdb lists one record per CDR3 protein. Among around 350,000 distinct CDR3 sequences, approximately 19% were seen once, and the ten largest hold around 3.4%. The material sequenced was blood. These receptors all stem from a woman between 18 and 29 years old with Graves' hyperthyroidism.

This clonotype was seen only a few times. CDR3 nucleotide sequence: TGTGCCAGCACCCCGAGATCGGGACAGGGCATCTCCCCCTATAATTCACCCCTCCACTTT. Translation gives CASTPRSGQGISPYNSPLHF. The chain recombines TRBV6-2 or TRBV6-3 with TRBJ1-6; 9 positions agree with TRBD1. V shed 7 bases, J shed 2 bases, and the junction held 18 bases outside the gene matches. Germline V gives CDR1 MNHEY, CDR2 SVGEGT. The CDR3 covers 20 residues.

The chain combines TRBV2 with TRBJ2-2; 10 nucleotides line up with TRBD1. CDR3 length equals 19 residues. The J segment lost 5 bases and the V segment lost 5 bases, leaving 17 bases of the junction unmatched. The germline V gene has CDR1 SNHLY and CDR2 FYNNEI. The CDR3 region has the DNA TGTGCCAGCAGTCCGCCTCCCTTGGACAGGGGGGTGGGGACCGGGGAGCTGTTTTTT. Residues: CASSPPPLDRGVGTGELFF.

This clonotype was detected ten times or more. The chain uses TRBV6-4 and TRBJ1-1, with TRBD1 identical over 11 bases. The CDR3 length is 20 residues. The V segment lost 8 bases and the J segment 1 base; nucleotides outside the gene matches: 21. Germline V gene lookup returns CDR1 MRHNA and CDR2 SNTAGT. The CDR3 DNA is TGTGCCAGCTTAAACCGGGACAGGGGGTTCTTCAGACCCTCGAACACTGAAGCTTTCTTT. Its translation: CASLNRDRGFFRPSNTEAFF.

This clonotype has a count of ten or more. The chain employs TRBV10-3 and TRBJ2-7; D gene uncertain. V lost 6 bases and J lost 7, with 22 bases in between. This CDR3 spans 15 amino acids. CDR1 is ENHRY and CDR2 is SYGVKD in the germline V gene. The CDR3 DNA follows: TGTGCCATCAGAGAAACAGACCGGCAGGCTAATGAGCAGTACTTC. It codes for CAIRETDRQANEQYF.

This clonotype was found many times. The gene calls are TRBV6-2 or TRBV6-3 and TRBJ2-6; D remains unclear. V lost 6 bases and J lost 2, with 5 bases in between. The CDR3 totals 13 residues. Germline CDR1 is MNHEY and CDR2 is SVGEGT. CDR3 in DNA: TGTGCCAGCAGAGAACCTGGGGCCAACGTCCTGACTTTC. Its protein product is CASREPGANVLTF.

This clonotype was seen many times. The chain employs TRBV27 and TRBJ1-2; TRBD1 might be the D (5 bases). Germline V lookup: CDR1 MNHEY, CDR2 SMNVEV (reference sequence). Trimming stripped 5 bases from V and 0 bases from J, with 16 bases between. The CDR3 is made up of 16 amino acids. The CDR3 loop is CASSPSGDPSNYGYTF. The CDR3 nucleotides read TGTGCCAGCAGTCCATCGGGGGATCCCTCTAACTATGGCTACACCTTC.

This clonotype showed up many times. This CDR3 reads CASSALAVGAKNIQYF. CDR3 DNA: TGTGCCAGCAGTGCCTTGGCGGTGGGGGCCAAAAACATTCAGTACTTC. The gene calls are TRBV6-1 and TRBJ2-4; D unresolved. Between the trimmed V and J ends, which lost 4 bases and 1 base, there was a span of 14 bases. The CDR3 sequence is 16 residues long. From germline, CDR1 is MNHNS and CDR2 SASEGT.

The chain employs TRBV6-1 and TRBJ2-2; TRBD1 agrees at 9 bases. The CDR3 consists of 16 residues. The germline V gene has CDR1 MNHNS and CDR2 SASEGT. Trimming removed 6 bases from V and 4 bases from J; junction bases left unmatched: 9. CDR3 nucleotides: TGTGCCAGCAGGCCGGGACAGGGAACCTCCACCGGGGAGCTGTTTTTT. Translation: CASRPGQGTSTGELFF.

The table lists this clonotype with many counts. V gene TRBV4-1 combines with J gene TRBJ2-7; D gene ambiguous. Per germline, CDR1 MGHRA and CDR2 YSYEKL. The CDR3 is made up of 15 amino acids. V lost 6 bases to trimming and J lost 6 bases, with 21 bases between them. CDR3 sequence (DNA): TGCGCCAGCAGTACCATGGTCGCTCCCGGCGGCGAGCAGTACTTC. Protein product: CASSTMVAPGGEQYF.

This sequence joins TRBV27 and TRBJ1-2; perhaps TRBD1 as D (5 bases). Germline lookup yields CDR1 MNHEY and CDR2 SMNVEV (reference sequence). This CDR3 contains 16 residues. V was pared by 2 bases and J by 0 bases, with 13 bases between. CDR3 region: CASSLAGLGPNYGYTF. The DNA of the CDR3 is TGTGCCAGCAGTTTAGCGGGACTGGGACCTAACTATGGCTACACCTTC.

This clonotype was counted ten times or more. The V call is TRBV20-1, the J call TRBJ1-1; D is possibly TRBD1 (5 bases). V gave up 1 base and J gave up 1 base, with 10 bases separating them. This CDR3 has 14 residues. The V gene's germline CDR1 is DFQATT and CDR2 SNEGSKA (reference sequence). DNA for the CDR3: TGCAGTGCTAGAGTTAGAGGGGCGAACACTGAAGCTTTCTTT. It encodes CSARVRGANTEAFF.

Only a few counts were recorded for this clonotype. The chain recombines TRBV6-1 with TRBJ1-1, with TRBD1 matching 8 bases. Germline assignment: CDR1 MNHNS and CDR2 SASEGT. The CDR3 consists of 15 residues. Germline trimming cut 7 bases from V and 1 base from J; bases unmatched to any gene: 8. The chain's CDR3 is CASTKAGGWNTEAFF. CDR3 DNA sequence: TGTGCCAGCACCAAAGCAGGGGGCTGGAACACTGAAGCTTTCTTT.

As for this clonotype: Being one base from a much bigger clone, this may be a read error. V usage is TRBV7-8 and J usage is TRBJ2-5, with 7 bases aligning to TRBD2. This CDR3 region has 15 residues. Germline V CDR1 and CDR2: SGHVS, FQNEAQ. CDR3 coding DNA: TGTGCCGGCAGCTTTAACCTAGCGGAACAAGAGACCCAGTACTTC. It encodes CAGSFNLAEQETQYF.

This chain connects TRBV11-2 to TRBJ2-7; TRBD1 aligns across 8 bases. This CDR3 has 14 residues. Germline V gives CDR1 SGHAT, CDR2 FQNNGV. The V and J ends lost 5 bases and 6 bases, in that order; junction bases with no gene match: 9. CDR3 coding DNA: TGTGCCAGCAGCCCGTACAGGGGGAGCTCCGAGCAGTACTTC. Translating gives CASSPYRGSSEQYF.

This rearrangement joins TRBV15 to TRBJ2-7; 11 bases align to TRBD1. The germline gives CDR1 LNHNV, CDR2 YYDKDF (reference sequence). V trimming: 11 bases; J trimming: 5 bases; junction bases outside the gene matches: 8. The CDR3 contains 13 residues. The CDR3 DNA reads TGTGCCGCCTCCCGGGACAGGGGGGACGAGCAGTACTTC. Translation: CAASRDRGDEQYF.

Many counts were recorded for this clonotype. The rearrangement joins TRBV12-3 or TRBV12-4 to TRBJ1-1; a possible D gene is TRBD1 (5 bases). CDR3 length: 14 amino acids. Trimming cost V 2 bases and J 4 bases, with 11 bases left between them. Written as DNA, the CDR3 is TGTGCCAGCAGTTTACTAGGGGTAGTCACTGAAGCTTTCTTT. Translated, it gives CASSLLGVVTEAFF.

The sample holds a few counts of this clonotype. This rearrangement joins TRBV6-5 to TRBJ2-6, with 8 bases aligning to TRBD1. The junction had 9 bases not matched to a gene; V was cut back by 5 bases and J by 0 bases. CDR1 is MNHEY, CDR2 SVGAGI, per germline. The CDR3 is 18 residues long. The CDR3 DNA is TGTGCCAGCAGTCGTAGTCGGACAGGGAACTCTGGGGCCAACGTCCTGACTTTC. It codes for CASSRSRTGNSGANVLTF.

A note on this clonotype: A much larger clone lies one base from this, so it may be a read error. This chain connects TRBV20-1 to TRBJ1-1; D is uncertain. CDR3 size: 14 residues. Looked up from germline, CDR1 is DFQATT and CDR2 is SNEGSKA (reference sequence). The CDR3 region has the DNA TGCAGTGCTAGAGACTGGTCCTTGAACACTGAAGCTTGCTTT. This gives the protein CSARDWSLNTEACF.

This clonotype was seen just once. V gene TRBV11-2 combines with J gene TRBJ2-5; D is perhaps TRBD2 (5 bases). Trimming removed 5 bases at V and 5 bases at J, with 24 bases between. Germline V gives CDR1 SGHAT, CDR2 FQNNGV. There are 17 residues in the CDR3. This chain's CDR3 is CASSLSSFGLNRETQYF. CDR3 nucleotides: TGTGCCAGCAGCCTCTCCTCCTTTGGACTCAATAGGGAGACCCAGTACTTC.

This clonotype was counted many times. This sequence joins TRBV7-3 and TRBJ2-7; D is unclear. V lost 5 bases and J lost 7, with 18 bases in between. The CDR3 is 14 residues long. Germline lookup yields CDR1 SGHTA and CDR2 FQGTGA. The CDR3 coding sequence is TGTGCCAGCAGCGAAGACGGACCGATTGGAGAGCAGTACTTC. Protein: CASSEDGPIGEQYF.

The chain has TRBV2 and TRBJ2-5; 7 nucleotides align to TRBD1. Germline trimming cut 10 bases from V and 5 bases from J; bases unmatched to any gene: 10. Germline values: CDR1 SNHLY, CDR2 FYNNEI. This CDR3 has 13 residues. This CDR3 is CATQGETRETQYF. In DNA, the CDR3 is TGTGCCACCCAGGGGGAGACGAGGGAGACCCAGTACTTC.